The clone carrying this T cell receptor (beta chain) was seen only a few times. Its antigen is undetermined. The data belong to a study of T cell responses to AZD1222 COVID-19 vaccine. Findings and limits, study-wide: White British ancestry dominated among donors, who included more females, and clonal diversity was possibly underestimated. Sampling captured repertoires only after the peak T cell response. Spike-specific TCR repertoires showed rising breadth and depth after two AZD1222 doses.

Sequenced by immunoSEQ multiplex PCR; TCRdb stores in-frame clones only, minus some. The table includes about 180,000 clones, 85% to 90% detected once. This CDR3 comprises 16 residues. V was shortened by 2 bases and J by 1 base, with 14 bases between the two germline ends. CDR1 and CDR2 (germline): MDHEN, SYDVKM. Sequencing used peripheral blood, obtained 28 days after the second dose of the MenACWY control vaccine. The rearrangement joins TRBV28 to TRBJ1-2; tentatively, D is TRBD1 (6 bases). The origin of this receptor is an adult who received the MenACWY meningococcal vaccine as a control. The CDR3 loop is CASSLTGTLLNYGYTF. CDR3 nucleotide sequence: TGTGCCAGCAGTTTAACTGGGACATTGCTTAACTATGGCTACACCTTC.